This TCR beta chain emerged from a study of tumor-infiltrating lymphocytes in oesophageal squamous cell carcinoma. V lost 2 bases, J lost 4 bases, and 15 bases lay in between. Germline V gene data show CDR1 as SGHTA and CDR2 as FQGNSA. This CDR3 is built from 15 residues. TCRdb itself ran the PCR reads through MiXCR, one entry per CDR3 protein. The sample lists over 15,000 distinct CDR3 sequences; roughly 53% were seen once. The sample was esophageal tumor tissue. The origin of this receptor is a male donor with esophageal squamous cell carcinoma. V is TRBV7-2 and J is TRBJ2-7, with D perhaps TRBD1 or TRBD2 (5 bases each). The CDR3 protein is CASSLNIGAIYEQYF. CDR3 coding DNA: TGTGCCAGCAGCTTAAATATCGGGGCCATTTACGAGCAGTACTTC.